Listed here are 19 T cell receptor beta chains from one sample, sequenced in a study of CD8 T cells in ankylosing spondylitis (dated 2017 in TCRdb). Libraries were prepared through 5' RACE. Sequencing instrument: Illumina HiSeq 2500. In TCRdb, the public reads were trimmed at Q25 with fastp and aligned with MiXCR, with productive beta chains retained. CDR3 protein duplicates are merged, each entry listing the most common genes and DNA. The sample contains 340,000 or so distinct CDR3 sequences, about 15% of them found a single time. Together, the top ten hold around 0.99% of the sample. Sequenced: blood, either unsorted or a sorted T cell fraction (not recorded which). All receptors derive from a male donor with ankylosing spondylitis or in good health (not recorded which).

The V and J genes are TRBV7-2 and TRBJ1-6, with 9 positions matching TRBD1. J was trimmed by 8 bases and V by 5 bases; bases with no gene match: 4. The V gene's germline CDR1 is SGHTA and CDR2 FQGNSA. The CDR3 has 14 residues. Here the CDR3 reads CASSTRTGDSPLHF. CDR3 sequence (DNA): TGTGCCAGCAGCACCCGGACAGGGGATTCACCCCTCCACTTT.

CDR3 coding DNA: TGTGCCACCAGCAGGGCCGGGACAGGGGGCGACGAGCAGTACTTC. Protein sequence: CATSRAGTGGDEQYF. The V and J genes are TRBV15 and TRBJ2-7; 12 bases map to TRBD1. Germline CDR1 LNHNV, CDR2 YYDKDF (reference sequence). This CDR3 contains 15 residues. The V and J ends lost 3 bases and 5 bases, in that order; junction bases with no gene match: 5.

This sequence joins TRBV29-1 and TRBJ2-7, with D possibly TRBD2 on 6 matching bases. V was shortened by 5 bases and J by 0 bases, with 11 bases between the two germline ends. Germline CDR1 SQVTM, CDR2 ANQGSEA. The CDR3 length is 13 residues. CDR3 sequence reads: CSVKRVSSYEQYF. The CDR3 coding sequence is TGCAGCGTTAAGCGGGTCAGCTCCTACGAGCAGTACTTC.

This chain uses TRBV10-3 with TRBJ2-7; no definite D call. The CDR3 runs 11 residues. Trimming removed 5 bases at V and 5 bases at J, with 7 bases between. CDR1 is ENHRY and CDR2 is SYGVKD in the germline V gene. CDR3 residues: CAISQQDEQYF. CDR3 coding DNA: TGTGCCATCAGTCAGCAGGACGAGCAGTACTTC.

This clonotype was seen a few times. The DNA of the CDR3 is TGTGCCAGCAGTCCCCACGACAGCCTCTATGGCTACACCTTC. It codes for CASSPHDSLYGYTF. The chain uses TRBV12-3 or TRBV12-4 and TRBJ1-2; D is possibly TRBD1 (5 bases). The CDR3 covers 14 residues. V dropped 5 bases and J dropped 4 bases, with 14 bases sitting between them.

This sequence joins TRBV4-1 and TRBJ1-1, with D maybe TRBD1 (5 bases). This CDR3 is 19 amino acids long. CDR1 is MGHRA and CDR2 is YSYEKL in the germline V gene. Trimming removed 4 bases from V and 5 bases from J, with 29 bases in between. The CDR3 loop reads CASSPFSRGELGVLTEAFF. Here the CDR3 DNA reads TGCGCCAGCAGCCCCTTCTCGCGGGGGGAACTTGGGGTCTTGACTGAAGCTTTCTTT.

This sequence joins TRBV5-5 and TRBJ2-6; the D call may be TRBD1 or TRBD2 (6 bases each). The V end was cut by 7 bases, the J end by 0 bases, with 11 bases between. CDR3 length equals 15 residues. The V gene's germline CDR1 is SGHKS and CDR2 YYEKEE (reference sequence). Here the CDR3 reads CASLRGDSGANVLTF. The CDR3 DNA reads TGTGCCAGCTTGAGGGGGGACTCTGGGGCCAACGTCCTGACTTTC.

This chain uses TRBV2 with TRBJ2-3; D gene unclear. This CDR3 is built from 14 residues. Germline CDR1 SNHLY, CDR2 FYNNEI. Trimming took off 6 bases at V and 2 bases at J, with 12 bases between the two ends. The CDR3, as DNA: TGTGCCAGCAGCGACTTGAGGTCCACAGATACGCAGTATTTT. Its protein is CASSDLRSTDTQYF.

The V call is TRBV12-3 or TRBV12-4, the J call TRBJ2-1; 10 bases are a match to TRBD2. V lost 6 bases and J lost 7; bases outside the gene matches: 15. This CDR3 has 17 residues. CDR3 residues: CASRSSGGPPSGNEQFF. The CDR3 coding sequence is TGTGCCAGCAGGAGTAGCGGGGGGCCCCCTTCGGGTAATGAGCAGTTCTTC.

V and J are TRBV29-1 and TRBJ1-1; D remains unclear. The CDR3 sequence is 13 residues long. Between the trimmed V and J ends, which lost 4 bases and 0 bases, there was a span of 9 bases. CDR1 SQVTM and CDR2 ANQGSEA come from the germline V gene. CDR3 coding DNA: TGCAGCGTTGCGGGGAGGGTGAACACTGAAGCTTTCTTT. It specifies CSVAGRVNTEAFF.

The chain links TRBV6-6 to TRBJ1-1, with D hard to call. CDR1 and CDR2 (germline): MNHNY, SVGAGI (reference sequence). V lost 2 bases and J 8 bases, leaving 9 bases between the germline ends. The CDR3 runs to 12 residues. The CDR3: CASSYGLPEAFF. The CDR3 DNA is TGTGCCAGCAGTTACGGGCTCCCGGAAGCTTTCTTT.

This clonotype was recorded a few times. The V gene is TRBV6-1, the J gene TRBJ1-2; maybe TRBD1 (5 bases). The CDR3 is 15 amino acids. Trimming took 6 bases from V and 0 from J, leaving 14 bases between them. Germline V lookup: CDR1 MNHNS, CDR2 SASEGT. The CDR3 sequence: CASRAGTVANYGYTF. CDR3 coding DNA: TGTGCCAGCAGGGCCGGGACGGTGGCTAACTATGGCTACACCTTC.

The genes are TRBV20-1 and TRBJ2-3, with 16 bases lining up with TRBD2. The CDR3 extends over 17 amino acids. The germline gives CDR1 DFQATT, CDR2 SNEGSKA (reference sequence). V was pared by 1 base and J by 1 base, with 2 bases of the junction left unmatched. The CDR3 reads CSARGGTSGRGTDTQYF. CDR3 coding DNA: TGCAGTGCTAGAGGAGGGACTAGCGGGAGGGGCACAGATACGCAGTATTTT.

The table lists this clonotype with a few counts. This chain uses TRBV27 with TRBJ1-2; D might be TRBD1 (6 bases). With 5 bases removed from V and 4 bases from J, the gap between germline ends came to 17 bases. The CDR3 totals 15 residues. The germline V gene encodes CDR1 MNHEY and CDR2 SMNVEV (reference sequence). The CDR3 is CASSHLRGGVYGYTF. The CDR3 region has the DNA TGTGCCAGCAGTCATCTAAGAGGGGGGGTCTATGGCTACACCTTC.

The sample holds a few counts of this clonotype. The chain joins TRBV10-3 to TRBJ2-1, with TRBD2 as a possible D gene (5 bases). Trimming pared 10 bases from V and 0 bases from J, leaving 16 bases between. This CDR3 region has 15 residues. The germline V gene encodes CDR1 ENHRY and CDR2 SYGVKD. CDR3 coding DNA: TGTGCCACCACCGGGCGGGCAAGCTCCTACAATGAGCAGTTCTTC. Translating it yields CATTGRASSYNEQFF.

This clonotype has just a few counts. J is TRBJ2-3 and V is TRBV20-1; 7 bases match TRBD2. Looked up from germline, CDR1 is DFQATT and CDR2 is SNEGSKA (reference sequence). With 1 base clipped from V and 6 bases from J, the junction kept 7 bases outside the gene matches. The CDR3 runs 14 residues. CDR3 coding DNA: TGCAGTGCTAGAGCTAGCGGCCCCCGTGATACGCAGTATTTT. Translated, it gives CSARASGPRDTQYF.

In this sample, this clonotype turned up a few times. The genes are TRBV7-8 and TRBJ2-7; D is ambiguous. V lost 1 base and J 0 bases, leaving 13 bases between the germline ends. CDR1 SGHVS and CDR2 FQNEAQ come from the germline V gene. The CDR3 is made up of 16 amino acids. Here the CDR3 reads CASSLDGFISSYEQYF. In DNA form, the CDR3 reads TGTGCCAGCAGCTTAGATGGTTTCATTAGCTCCTACGAGCAGTACTTC.

Ten or more counts support this clonotype. The rearrangement links TRBV29-1 to TRBJ2-4; 7 nucleotides match TRBD1. This CDR3 contains 16 residues. Trimming took 0 bases from V and 5 from J; bases not matched to a gene: 10. Germline CDR1 and CDR2: SQVTM and ANQGSEA. Here the CDR3 reads CSVEDGVGDRENIQYF. In DNA form, the CDR3 reads TGCAGCGTTGAAGATGGGGTGGGGGACAGAGAAAACATTCAGTACTTC.

The table lists this clonotype with a few counts. CDR3 amino acids: CSATRTVGREKLFF. The CDR3 coding sequence is TGCAGTGCGACACGGACGGTTGGGCGGGAAAAACTGTTTTTT. The chain combines TRBV20-1 with TRBJ1-4, with D uncertain. V was pared by 6 bases and J by 8 bases, with 19 bases between. This CDR3 spans 14 amino acids. Germline values: CDR1 DFQATT, CDR2 SNEGSKA (reference sequence).